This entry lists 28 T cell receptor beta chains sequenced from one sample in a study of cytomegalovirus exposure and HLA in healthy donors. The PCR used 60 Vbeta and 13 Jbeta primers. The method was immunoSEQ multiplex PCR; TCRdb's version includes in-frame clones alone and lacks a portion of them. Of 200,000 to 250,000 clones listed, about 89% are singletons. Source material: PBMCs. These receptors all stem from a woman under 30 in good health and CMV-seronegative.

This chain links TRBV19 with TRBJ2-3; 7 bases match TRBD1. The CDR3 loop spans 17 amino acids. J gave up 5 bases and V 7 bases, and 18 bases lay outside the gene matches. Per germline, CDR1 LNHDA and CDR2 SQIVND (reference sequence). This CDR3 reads CASMSMRGRGSGDTQYF. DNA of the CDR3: TGTGCCAGTATGTCAATGAGGGGGCGCGGGTCGGGAGATACGCAGTATTTT. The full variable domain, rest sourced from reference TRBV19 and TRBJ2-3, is DGGITQSPKYLFRKEGQNVTLSCEQNLNHDAMYWYRQDPGQGLRLIYYSQIVNDFQKGDIAEGYSVSREKKESFPLTVTSAQKNPTAFYLCASMSMRGRGSGDTQYFGPGTRLTVL.

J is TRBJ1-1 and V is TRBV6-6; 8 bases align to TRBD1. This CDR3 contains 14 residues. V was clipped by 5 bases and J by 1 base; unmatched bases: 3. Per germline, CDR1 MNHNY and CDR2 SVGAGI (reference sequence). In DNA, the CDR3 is TGTGCCAGCAGTATCGGACAGGGGAACACTGAAGCTTTCTTT. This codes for CASSIGQGNTEAFF.

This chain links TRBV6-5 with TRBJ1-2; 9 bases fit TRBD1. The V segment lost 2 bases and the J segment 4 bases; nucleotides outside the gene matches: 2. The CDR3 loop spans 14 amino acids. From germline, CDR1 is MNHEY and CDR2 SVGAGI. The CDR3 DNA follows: TGTGCCAGCAGTTACGGGACAGGGCTCTATGGCTACACCTTC. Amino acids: CASSYGTGLYGYTF.

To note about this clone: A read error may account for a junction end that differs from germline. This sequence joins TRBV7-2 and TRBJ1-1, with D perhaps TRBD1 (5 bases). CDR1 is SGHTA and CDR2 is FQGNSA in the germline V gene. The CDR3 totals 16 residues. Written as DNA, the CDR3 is TGTGCCAGCAGCCTAGCCGGAAGGGGCGGGGACACTGAAGCTTTCTTT. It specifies CASSLAGRGGDTEAFF.

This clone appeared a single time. CDR3 protein: CASSLESWGLSRRETQYF. The DNA for the CDR3 is TGTGCCAGCAGCTTAGAAAGTTGGGGACTATCTCGGAGGGAGACCCAGTACTTC. The genes are TRBV13 and TRBJ2-5; 7 nucleotides align to TRBD2. Germline V gene sequence: CDR1 PRHDT, CDR2 FYEKMQ (reference sequence). The CDR3 has 18 residues. V trimming: 1 base; J trimming: 5 bases; junction bases outside the gene matches: 16.

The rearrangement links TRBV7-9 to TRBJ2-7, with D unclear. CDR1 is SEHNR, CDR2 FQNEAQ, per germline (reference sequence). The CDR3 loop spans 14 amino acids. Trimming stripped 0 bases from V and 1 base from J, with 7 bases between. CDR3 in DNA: TGTGCCAGCAGCTTAGCTACTCTTTCCTACGAGCAGTACTTC. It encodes CASSLATLSYEQYF.

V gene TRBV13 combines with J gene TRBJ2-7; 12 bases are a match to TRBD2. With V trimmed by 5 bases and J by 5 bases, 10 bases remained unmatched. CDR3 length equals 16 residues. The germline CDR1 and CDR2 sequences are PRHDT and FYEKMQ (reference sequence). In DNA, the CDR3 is TGTGCCAGCAGCCCAGAGACTAGCGGGGGACGGAACGAGCAGTACTTC. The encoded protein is CASSPETSGGRNEQYF.

The CDR3 loop is CASSIFSDQPQHF. CDR3 DNA sequence: TGTGCCAGCAGCATATTTAGTGATCAGCCCCAGCATTTT. V is TRBV7-2 and J is TRBJ1-5; no definite D call. Germline assignment: CDR1 SGHTA and CDR2 FQGNSA. This CDR3 is built from 13 residues. The ends were cut back, 5 bases at V and 5 bases at J, with 10 bases in the middle.

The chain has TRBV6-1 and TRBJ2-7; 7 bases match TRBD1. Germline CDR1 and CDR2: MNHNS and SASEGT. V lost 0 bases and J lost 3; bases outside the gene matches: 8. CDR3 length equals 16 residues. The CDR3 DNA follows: TGTGCCAGCAGTGAAGCGGCCGGGACAGCGATCTACGAGCAGTACTTC. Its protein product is CASSEAAGTAIYEQYF.

CDR3 DNA: TGTGCCAGCACCATGGGACATCCAACGCAGTATTTT. Translation gives CASTMGHPTQYF. The rearrangement links TRBV6-1 to TRBJ2-3; a weak D match, TRBD1 (6 bases). Deletions cut 7 bases from V and 9 bases from J, with 14 bases between. The CDR3 totals 12 residues. Germline V gene sequence: CDR1 MNHNS, CDR2 SASEGT.

CDR3 nucleotides: TGTGCCAGCCCCTCTAACGGGGCGGGGCACACTGAAGCTTTCTTT. It translates to CASPSNGAGHTEAFF. This chain joins TRBV5-6 and TRBJ1-1; D possibly corresponds to TRBD1 (5 bases). CDR1 and CDR2 (germline): SGHDT, YYEEEE. V dropped 7 bases and J dropped 3 bases, with 19 bases sitting between them. This CDR3 is 15 amino acids long.

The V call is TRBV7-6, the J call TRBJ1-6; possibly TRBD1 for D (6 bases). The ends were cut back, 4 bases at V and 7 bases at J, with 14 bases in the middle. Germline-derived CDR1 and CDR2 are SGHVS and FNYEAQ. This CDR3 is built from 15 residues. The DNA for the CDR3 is TGTGCCAGCAGCTCGGGATACAGGGAGAATTCACCCCTCCACTTT. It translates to CASSSGYRENSPLHF.

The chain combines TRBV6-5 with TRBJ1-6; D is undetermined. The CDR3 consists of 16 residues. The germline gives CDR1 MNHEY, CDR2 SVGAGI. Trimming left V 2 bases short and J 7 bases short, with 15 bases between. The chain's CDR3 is CASSYLSIGRNSPLHF. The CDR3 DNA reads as TGTGCCAGCAGTTACCTCTCCATAGGGAGGAATTCACCCCTCCACTTT.

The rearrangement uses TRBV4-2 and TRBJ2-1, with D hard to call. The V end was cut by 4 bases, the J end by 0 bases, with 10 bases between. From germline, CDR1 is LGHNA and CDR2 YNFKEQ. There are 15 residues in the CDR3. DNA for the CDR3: TGTGCCAGCAGCCTTACCCTCAGCTCCTACAATGAGCAGTTCTTC. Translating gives CASSLTLSSYNEQFF.

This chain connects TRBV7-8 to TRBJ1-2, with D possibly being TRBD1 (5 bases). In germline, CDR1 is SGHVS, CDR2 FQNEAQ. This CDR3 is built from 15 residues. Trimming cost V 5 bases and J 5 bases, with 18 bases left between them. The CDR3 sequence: CASSPGSVGLYGYTF. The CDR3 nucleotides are TGTGCCAGCAGCCCAGGGTCGGTTGGCCTATATGGCTACACCTTC.

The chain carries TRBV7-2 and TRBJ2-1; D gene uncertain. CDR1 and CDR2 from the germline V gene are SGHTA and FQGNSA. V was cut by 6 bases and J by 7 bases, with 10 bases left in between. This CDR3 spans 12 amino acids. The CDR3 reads CASRANVNEQFF. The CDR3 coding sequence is TGTGCCAGCAGAGCTAATGTGAATGAGCAGTTCTTC.

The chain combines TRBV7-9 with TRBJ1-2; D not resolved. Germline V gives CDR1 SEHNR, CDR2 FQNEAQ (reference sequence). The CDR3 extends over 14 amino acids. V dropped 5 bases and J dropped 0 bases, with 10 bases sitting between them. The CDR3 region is CASSTGSANYGYTF. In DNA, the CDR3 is TGTGCCAGCAGCACGGGATCGGCTAACTATGGCTACACCTTC.

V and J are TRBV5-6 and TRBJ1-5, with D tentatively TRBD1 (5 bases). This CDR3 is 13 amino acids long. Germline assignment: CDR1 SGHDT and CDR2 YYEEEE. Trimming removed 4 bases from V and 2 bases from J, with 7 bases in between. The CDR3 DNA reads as TGTGCCAGCAGCGGGGGGGGCAATCAGCCCCAGCATTTT. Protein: CASSGGGNQPQHF.

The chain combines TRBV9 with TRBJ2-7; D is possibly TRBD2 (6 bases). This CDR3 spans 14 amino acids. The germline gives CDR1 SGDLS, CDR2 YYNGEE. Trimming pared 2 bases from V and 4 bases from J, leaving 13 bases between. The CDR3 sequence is CASSVSGLSYEQYF. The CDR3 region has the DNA TGTGCCAGCAGCGTTAGCGGACTATCTTACGAGCAGTACTTC.

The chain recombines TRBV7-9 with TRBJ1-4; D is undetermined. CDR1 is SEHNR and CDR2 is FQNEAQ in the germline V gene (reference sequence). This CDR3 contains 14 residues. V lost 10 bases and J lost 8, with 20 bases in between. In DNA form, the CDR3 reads TGTGCCACCCCCGGTTTCTCCCCGGGAGAAAAACTGTTTTTT. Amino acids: CATPGFSPGEKLFF.

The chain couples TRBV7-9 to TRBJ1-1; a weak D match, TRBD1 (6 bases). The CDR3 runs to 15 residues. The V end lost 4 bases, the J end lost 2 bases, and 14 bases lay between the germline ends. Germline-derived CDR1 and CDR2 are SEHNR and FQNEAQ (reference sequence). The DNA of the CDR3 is TGTGCCAGCAGCTACCTGATACAGGGAAACACTGAAGCTTTCTTT. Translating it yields CASSYLIQGNTEAFF.

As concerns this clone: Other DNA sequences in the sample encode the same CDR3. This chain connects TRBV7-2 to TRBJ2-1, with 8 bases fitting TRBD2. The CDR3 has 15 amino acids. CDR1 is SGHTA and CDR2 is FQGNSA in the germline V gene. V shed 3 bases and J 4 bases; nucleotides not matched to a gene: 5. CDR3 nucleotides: TGTGCCAGCAGCTTTTCGGGAGGGCCATACAATGAGCAGTTCTTC. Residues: CASSFSGGPYNEQFF.

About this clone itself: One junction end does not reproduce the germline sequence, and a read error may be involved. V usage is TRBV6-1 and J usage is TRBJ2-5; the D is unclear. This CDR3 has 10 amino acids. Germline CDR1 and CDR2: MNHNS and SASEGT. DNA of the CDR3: TGTGCCAGCAGCGAAGAGACCCAGTACTTC. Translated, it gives CASSEETQYF.

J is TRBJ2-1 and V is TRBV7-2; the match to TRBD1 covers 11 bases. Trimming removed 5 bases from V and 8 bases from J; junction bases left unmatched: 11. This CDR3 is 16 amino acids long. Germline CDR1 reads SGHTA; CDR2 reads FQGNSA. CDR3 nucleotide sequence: TGTGCCAGCAGCCTCCGTCCGGGACAGGGGGTGTATGAGCAGTTCTTC. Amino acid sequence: CASSLRPGQGVYEQFF.

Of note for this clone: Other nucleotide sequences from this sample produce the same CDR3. In DNA form, the CDR3 reads TGTGCCACCAGCAGAGATCGACTAGCGGGGGTCGAGACCCAGTACTTC. It yields the protein CATSRDRLAGVETQYF. The chain couples TRBV15 to TRBJ2-5, with 12 positions matching TRBD2. Per the germline V gene, CDR1 is LNHNV and CDR2 is YYDKDF (reference sequence). This CDR3 is built from 16 residues. V was clipped by 0 bases and J by 5 bases; unmatched bases: 4.

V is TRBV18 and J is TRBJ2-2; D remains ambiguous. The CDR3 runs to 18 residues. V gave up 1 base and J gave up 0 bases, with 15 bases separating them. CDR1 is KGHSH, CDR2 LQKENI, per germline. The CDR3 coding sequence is TGTGCCAGCTCACCACGCCTCACGATACTTGCGAACACCGGGGAGCTGTTTTTT. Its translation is CASSPRLTILANTGELFF. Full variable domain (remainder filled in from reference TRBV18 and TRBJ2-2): NAGVMQNPRHLVRRRGQEARLRCSPMKGHSHVYWYRQLPEEGLKFMVYLQKENIIDESGMPKERFSAEFPKEGPSILRIQQVVRGDSAAYFCASSPRLTILANTGELFFGEGSRLTVL.

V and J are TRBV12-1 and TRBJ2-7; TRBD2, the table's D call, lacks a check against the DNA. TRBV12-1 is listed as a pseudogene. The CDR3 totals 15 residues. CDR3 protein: CASSHHPGLVYEQYF. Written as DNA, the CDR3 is TGTGCCAGCAGCCACCATCCGGGACTAGTCTACGAGCAGTACTTC.

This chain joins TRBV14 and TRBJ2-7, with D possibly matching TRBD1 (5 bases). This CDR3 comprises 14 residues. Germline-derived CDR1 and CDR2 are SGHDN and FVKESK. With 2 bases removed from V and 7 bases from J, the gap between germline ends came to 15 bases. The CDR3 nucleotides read TGTGCCAGCAGCCAAAGGAGAGGCAGGGCTGAGCAGTACTTC. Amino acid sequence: CASSQRRGRAEQYF. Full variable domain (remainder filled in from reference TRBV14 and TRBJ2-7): EAGVTQFPSHSVIEKGQTVTLRCDPISGHDNLYWYRRVMGKEIKFLLHFVKESKQDESGMPNNRFLAERTGGTYSTLKVQPAELEDSGVYFCASSQRRGRAEQYFGPGTRLTVT.